These 17 T cell receptor beta chains share one sample of origin, sequenced in a study of T cell repertoires in cytomegalovirus infection. In TCRdb, the reads were re-called with MiXCR into one record per CDR3 protein. The table lists 310,000 or so distinct CDR3 sequences, 20% to 30% of them singletons, with approximately 15% in the top ten. Sequencing was carried out using PBMCs. The receptors here all came from a human donor in good health (CMV status not recorded). Some clones in this sample may be carry-over from other donors' samples.

The rearrangement links TRBV11-2 to TRBJ2-3, with D tentatively TRBD2 (6 bases). Trimming shortened V by 2 bases and J by 3 bases, and 15 bases separated the two germline ends. The CDR3 runs to 16 residues. Germline CDR1 SGHAT, CDR2 FQNNGV. CDR3 residues: CASSLRPGVWTDTQYF. The CDR3 coding sequence is TGTGCCAGCAGCTTACGACCGGGAGTCTGGACAGATACGCAGTATTTT.

The chain carries TRBV6-5 and TRBJ2-6; no clear D gene. Germline loops: CDR1 MNHEY, CDR2 SVGAGI. CDR3 size: 16 residues. V was trimmed by 0 bases and J by 0 bases, leaving 6 bases between them. DNA for the CDR3: TGTGCCAGCAGTTACTCGAAAGGCTCTGGGGCCAACGTCCTGACTTTC. Translating gives CASSYSKGSGANVLTF.

This clonotype was detected many times. The chain recombines TRBV12-3 or TRBV12-4 with TRBJ2-1; D not certain. This CDR3 is 12 amino acids long. V lost 5 bases and J 7 bases, leaving 9 bases between the germline ends. CDR3 DNA: TGTGCCAGCAGTGGAGTGGTGAATGAGCAGTTCTTC. Translating it yields CASSGVVNEQFF.

This clonotype was counted between two and nine times. The rearrangement links TRBV10-3 to TRBJ2-2; TRBD2 matches 13 bases. The CDR3 spans 17 residues. With V trimmed by 4 bases and J by 3 bases, 5 bases remained unmatched. Germline CDR1 reads ENHRY; CDR2 reads SYGVKD. The CDR3 region has the DNA TGTGCCATCAGTGGGACTAGCGGGAGCCGGGACACCGGGGAGCTGTTTTTT. As protein: CAISGTSGSRDTGELFF.

This clonotype occurred many times. CDR3 amino acids: CASSNGGGLGETQYF. The DNA for the CDR3 is TGTGCCAGCAGTAACGGCGGGGGGCTGGGAGAGACCCAGTACTTC. The chain has TRBV6-2 or TRBV6-3 and TRBJ2-5; TRBD2 matches 8 bases. CDR1 and CDR2 (germline): MNHEY, SVGEGT. The CDR3 contains 15 residues. Trimming at V came to 5 bases and at J to 4 bases, leaving 9 bases not matched to a gene.

This clonotype turned up a few times. This chain uses TRBV6-1 with TRBJ2-6; a weak D match, TRBD2 (7 bases). The germline V gene has CDR1 MNHNS and CDR2 SASEGT. V lost 6 bases and J 0 bases, leaving 9 bases between the germline ends. The CDR3 covers 15 residues. The CDR3 DNA follows: TGTGCCAGCAGGGGAGGGGGCTCTGGGGCCAACGTCCTGACTTTC. It specifies CASRGGGSGANVLTF.

This clonotype was recorded a few times. The chain couples TRBV18 to TRBJ1-2; D may be TRBD1 (6 bases). The V gene's germline CDR1 is KGHSH and CDR2 LQKENI. The ends were cut back, 2 bases at V and 6 bases at J, with 10 bases in the middle. The CDR3 consists of 13 residues. The CDR3 region is CASSPNREDGYTF. In DNA form, the CDR3 reads TGTGCCAGCTCACCAAACAGGGAGGATGGCTACACCTTC.

The rearrangement links TRBV7-2 to TRBJ2-3, with a possible D match to TRBD2 (7 bases). Trimming removed 3 bases at V and 1 base at J, with 17 bases between. The CDR3 sequence is 17 residues long. Germline V gene lookup returns CDR1 SGHTA and CDR2 FQGNSA. The CDR3 DNA reads TGTGCCAGCAGCTTGGCTGCGGGGGCCTCGGGCACAGATACGCAGTATTTT. Its protein is CASSLAAGASGTDTQYF. The variable domain in full, with the rest retrieved from reference TRBV7-2 and TRBJ2-3, is GAGVSQSPSNKVTEKGKDVELRCDPISGHTALYWYRQSLGQGLEFLIYFQGNSAPDKSGLPSDRFSAERTGGSVSTLTIQRTQQEDSAVYLCASSLAAGASGTDTQYFGPGTRLTVL.

The chain joins TRBV13 to TRBJ1-3, with 10 nucleotides matching TRBD1. Germline CDR1 PRHDT, CDR2 FYEKMQ (reference sequence). V was clipped by 3 bases and J by 0 bases; unmatched bases: 2. The CDR3 spans 16 residues. The CDR3 loop reads CASSLGDRGSGNTIYF. In DNA form, the CDR3 reads TGTGCCAGCAGCTTGGGGGACAGGGGCTCTGGAAACACCATATATTTT.

The chain recombines TRBV9 with TRBJ1-1; TRBD1 matches at 7 bases. V shed 4 bases, J shed 0 bases, and the junction held 9 bases outside the gene matches. The CDR3 spans 16 residues. Per the germline V gene, CDR1 is SGDLS and CDR2 is YYNGEE. The CDR3 region is CASSPGEGAVNTEAFF. The CDR3, as DNA: TGTGCCAGCAGCCCCGGAGAGGGGGCTGTGAACACTGAAGCTTTCTTT.

The chain couples TRBV28 to TRBJ2-6, with D perhaps assigned TRBD1 or TRBD2 (6 bases each). CDR1 and CDR2 from the germline V gene are MDHEN and SYDVKM. This CDR3 is 17 amino acids long. Trimming took off 2 bases at V and 0 bases at J, with 11 bases between the two ends. The CDR3, as DNA: TGTGCCAGCAGTTTAGGGTGGGGGGCCTCTGGGGCCAACGTCCTGACTTTC. This sequence encodes CASSLGWGASGANVLTF. Full variable domain (remainder filled in from reference TRBV28 and TRBJ2-6): DVKVTQSSRYLVKRTGEKVFLECVQDMDHENMFWYRQDPGLGLRLIYFSYDVKMKEKGDIPEGYSVSREKKERFSLILESASTNQTSMYLCASSLGWGASGANVLTFGAGSRLTVL.

The CDR3 region has the DNA TGTGCCAGCAGCCGAACCGGGACGCTCCTTCATTTT. Its translation: CASSRTGTLLHF. This chain connects TRBV12-3 or TRBV12-4 to TRBJ1-5, with D possibly TRBD1 on 5 matching bases. The CDR3 extends over 12 amino acids. V lost 6 bases, J lost 16 bases, and 19 bases lay in between.

In regard to this clonotype: Mismatch with germline at one junction end may stem from a read error. The rearrangement links TRBV7-4 to TRBJ2-3, with D unresolved. Germline CDR1 is SGHVT and CDR2 is SQSDAQ. This CDR3 has 13 residues. For the CDR3, the DNA is TGTGCCAGCAGCCCAGGATGGTCAGATACGCGGTATTTT. It translates to CASSPGWSDTRYF.

About this clonotype: Germline is not matched at one junction end, which may reflect a read error. This chain uses TRBV30 with TRBJ2-7, with D possibly matching TRBD1 (6 bases). Germline V gene sequence: CDR1 GTSNPN, CDR2 SVGIG (reference sequence). CDR3 size: 11 residues. CDR3: CACRGPGRLEF. In DNA form, the CDR3 reads TGTGCCTGCAGGGGACCCGGACGGCTGGAATTC.

This clonotype was seen ten or more times. This sequence joins TRBV7-2 and TRBJ2-4, with 11 nucleotides matching TRBD2. The V segment lost 5 bases and the J segment 4 bases; nucleotides outside the gene matches: 16. This CDR3 comprises 19 residues. CDR1 is SGHTA, CDR2 FQGNSA, per germline. CDR3 sequence reads: CASSATGTSGGTLKNIQYF. The CDR3 nucleotides read TGTGCCAGCAGCGCGACCGGGACTAGCGGAGGGACCCTAAAAAACATTCAGTACTTC.

The V call is TRBV2, the J call TRBJ2-5; D perhaps matches TRBD2 (6 bases). The CDR3 loop spans 13 amino acids. From germline, CDR1 is SNHLY and CDR2 FYNNEI. V shed 4 bases and J shed 5 bases, with 11 bases lying between them. The CDR3 nucleotides are TGTGCCAGCAGTGGGGGGGACGGGGAGACCCAGTACTTC. Translation: CASSGGDGETQYF.

This clonotype came up a few times. This sequence joins TRBV7-2 and TRBJ2-1; D is tentatively TRBD1 or TRBD2 (5 bases each). Trimming removed 4 bases at V and 6 bases at J, with 10 bases between. The CDR3 consists of 13 residues. In germline, CDR1 is SGHTA, CDR2 FQGNSA. CDR3 nucleotides: TGTGCCAGCAGCTATACTAGGGGCAATGAGCAGTTCTTC. The encoded protein is CASSYTRGNEQFF.